This T cell receptor (beta chain) was obtained from a study of blood T cell repertoires in COVID-19 (TCRdb year 2020). In terms of the full investigation: Samples from collaborators originated in the United States, Italy and Spain and spanned both the acute and convalescent phases of COVID-19. The prospective study material was composed of cDNA or gDNA derived from T cells, B-cell-depleted T cells, or PBMCs. Subjects who had been exposed to COVID-19, were actively infected with it, or had recovered from it provided the deeply sampled blood TCRbeta repertoires that made up the dataset. The repertoires were released in a freely available public database meant as a resource for research on the immune response to SARS-CoV-2. The samples were drawn from the first 160 participants of the ongoing ImmuneRACE study and from 1,254 subjects provided by 6 global collaborators. Nearly every sample came with metadata listing a de-identified subject ID, COVID-19 status, age in years and sex. Where HLA class I and class II types were available, the types were taken from metadata supplied by the sample provider, not from assay-based typing.

From a lookup of the germline V gene (reference sequence), CDR1 and CDR2 are LGHDT and YNNKEL. The CDR3 starts with the cysteine, ends with the phenylalanine, and has 15 residues. Just CDR3 DNA is preserved here, 45 bases in frame from base 1. V was cut back by 1 base and J by 2 bases, leaving a gap of 10 bases between them. The study at large found these results: Clinical and demographic metadata were provided uncurated, with the amount varying by source and participant.

At one collaborating source in Seattle, patients were enrolled during active infection and were followed longitudinally through the course of disease. Each collaborating institution followed its own protocols to collect whole blood in K2EDTA tubes. For TCRbeta analysis, collaborators shipped samples in one of three forms: frozen whole blood, isolated PBMCs, or DNA extracted from either of those sample types. The table lists this clone with a few counts. This clone's antigen is unknown. Base qualities are not recorded, but no much larger clone differs from it by a single base. TCRbeta CDR3 regions were amplified from genomic DNA by means of the immunoSEQ Assay, a bias-controlled multiplex PCR. On the study's bioinformatics: The number of nucleated cells in each sample was estimated by amplification of reference gene primers within the assay. To quantify the absolute abundance of each unique TCRbeta CDR3 rearrangement, sequence reads were collapsed and filtered. Productive Simpson clonality was computed per sample as the square root of Simpson's diversity index over productive rearrangements. Drawn from immuneACCESS, this table holds only the in-frame rearrangements with V and J called that TCRdb kept. Clones are partly lost; checked studies trace under half to an unresolved V gene and leave the rest unexplained. V, J and clone size reflect that table, while D and trimming were determined from the DNA. Present in this sample are fewer than 350,000 clones, less than 90% of which were seen just once. In total, the top ten clones hold 10% to 15% of the sample.

The rearrangement combines TRBV3-1 (or the pseudogene TRBV3-2) with TRBJ2-3, with the D gene not clear enough to name. The sequencing sample was made of peripheral blood. This TCR derives from a woman in her thirties with COVID-19, enrolled during active disease. For the CDR3, the sequence is CASSQGYGTTDTQYF. The nucleotides read TGTGCCAGCAGCCAAGGTTACGGTACCACAGATACGCAGTATTTT.